The rows below give T cell receptor beta chains drawn from one sample of a study of blood T cell repertoires in COVID-19. Sequenced by immunoSEQ multiplex PCR; TCRdb stores in-frame clones only, minus some. The data hold fewer than 250,000 clones, with less than 90% observed a single time. The sample comprised peripheral blood. The receptor set was obtained from an older woman with active or convalescent COVID-19. Both conserved end residues are part of each CDR3. A D gene is named only where the DNA matches it firmly. A row's size may be missing; if present it is once, few, many or a size class.

j_gene	abundance	d_gene	v_gene	CDR3aa	CDR3nt
TRBJ1-1	once	TRBD1	TRBV19	CASSYDGTGSTEAFF	TGTGCCAGTAGCTACGATGGGACAGGGAGTACTGAAGCTTTCTTT
TRBJ2-5	-	-	TRBV9	CASSPHGETQYF	TGTGCCAGCAGCCCTCACGGGGAGACCCAGTACTTC
TRBJ1-1	once	-	TRBV15	CATSGQGLGTEAFF	TGTGCCACCAGCGGGCAGGGGCTAGGGACTGAAGCTTTCTTT
TRBJ2-7	-	-	TRBV28	CASSLGAPAYEQYF	TGTGCCAGCAGTTTAGGGGCCCCTGCCTACGAGCAGTACTTC
TRBJ1-4	once	TRBD1	TRBV28	CASSSTGINEKLFF	TGTGCCAGCAGTTCGACAGGGATTAATGAAAAACTGTTTTTT
TRBJ2-7	-	TRBD1	TRBV6-1	CASSEPGQAGEQYF	TGTGCCAGCAGTGAGCCGGGACAGGCGGGAGAGCAGTACTTC
TRBJ2-1	-	-	TRBV2	CASSAPGGFPGNEQFF	TGTGCCAGCAGTGCCCCCGGGGGATTCCCGGGCAATGAGCAGTTCTTC
TRBJ2-1	-	TRBD1	TRBV7-9	CASSKADRGQFF	TGTGCCAGCAGCAAGGCGGACAGGGGGCAGTTCTTC
TRBJ1-1	once	TRBD1	TRBV9	CASSANTGGLDTEAFF	TGTGCCAGCAGCGCGAACACAGGGGGATTGGACACTGAAGCTTTCTTT
TRBJ2-1	-	-	TRBV11-1	CASSSSGSAPGEQFF	TGTGCCAGCAGCTCCTCGGGGTCGGCCCCAGGTGAGCAGTTCTTC
TRBJ2-3	-	TRBD2	TRBV13	CASSEGLAGGTDTQYF	TGTGCCAGCAGCGAAGGACTAGCGGGGGGCACAGATACGCAGTATTTT
TRBJ2-1	-	-	TRBV6-2/TRBV6-3	CASSYGPNEQFF	TGTGCCAGCAGTTACGGCCCCAATGAGCAGTTCTTC
TRBJ2-2	-	TRBD2	TRBV19	CASWASGSTGELFF	TGTGCCAGTTGGGCTAGCGGGAGTACCGGGGAGCTGTTTTTT
TRBJ1-2	-	-	TRBV12-3/TRBV12-4	CASSPGDYGYTF	TGTGCCAGCAGTCCAGGGGACTATGGCTACACCTTC
TRBJ2-3	few	-	TRBV10-3	CAITGTSVRTDTQYF	TGTGCCATCACAGGGACTTCGGTACGCACAGATACGCAGTATTTT
TRBJ2-1	-	-	TRBV18	CASSPLGVAVYNEQFF	TGTGCCAGCTCACCACTAGGGGTGGCGGTTTACAATGAGCAGTTCTTC
TRBJ2-7	-	-	TRBV15	CATSRGGLAVGEQYF	TGTGCCACCAGCAGAGGTGGCCTCGCGGTGGGCGAGCAGTACTTC
TRBJ1-2	few	-	TRBV12-3/TRBV12-4	CASSFSNSPGYTF	TGTGCCAGCAGTTTCTCTAACAGCCCCGGCTACACCTTC
TRBJ2-1	-	-	TRBV3-1/TRBV3-2	CASSQQLADEQFF	TGTGCCAGCAGCCAACAGCTAGCCGATGAGCAGTTCTTC
TRBJ1-1	-	-	TRBV9	CASSVVQGEAFF	TGTGCCAGCAGCGTAGTCCAGGGCGAAGCTTTCTTT
TRBJ2-2	-	-	TRBV7-9	CASSFGSGELFF	TGTGCCAGCAGCTTCGGGTCCGGGGAGCTGTTTTTT
TRBJ1-4	-	-	TRBV28	CATRGSDLAQEKLFF	TGTGCCACCCGAGGTAGTGATCTAGCACAGGAAAAACTGTTTTTT
TRBJ2-3	few	TRBD2	TRBV7-8	CASSLATSADTQYF	TGTGCCAGCAGCTTAGCCACTAGCGCAGATACGCAGTATTTT
TRBJ2-1	once	TRBD2	TRBV2	CASSSGLAGAIRQFF	TGTGCCAGCAGTTCCGGACTAGCGGGAGCAATAAGGCAGTTCTTC
TRBJ1-3	-	TRBD1	TRBV7-2	CASSRDRAGSGNTIYF	TGTGCCAGCAGCCGGGACAGGGCTGGCTCTGGAAACACCATATATTTT
TRBJ2-7	-	-	TRBV3-1/TRBV3-2	CASSSGFSSYEQYF	TGTGCCAGCAGCTCGGGATTCAGCTCCTACGAGCAGTACTTC
TRBJ2-2	-	-	TRBV5-1	CASIPSGETGELFF	TGCGCCAGCATACCTTCGGGAGAGACCGGGGAGCTGTTTTTT
TRBJ2-7	-	-	TRBV3-1/TRBV3-2	CASSQDSYEQYF	TGTGCCAGCAGCCAAGACTCGTACGAGCAGTACTTC
TRBJ2-1	once	-	TRBV29-1	CSVGGARHNEQFF	TGCAGCGTTGGTGGGGCACGGCACAATGAGCAGTTCTTC
TRBJ2-5	-	-	TRBV4-2	CASSQGTEETQYF	TGTGCCAGCAGCCAAGGGACAGAAGAGACCCAGTACTTC
TRBJ1-2	-	-	TRBV28	CASTPASRIYGYTF	TGTGCCAGCACCCCAGCGTCCCGAATTTATGGCTACACCTTC
TRBJ1-5	few	-	TRBV4-1	CASSPDGDSQPQHF	TGCGCCAGCAGCCCGGACGGGGATAGTCAGCCCCAGCATTTT
TRBJ1-6	-	TRBD1	TRBV4-2	CASSPQGQGTDSPLHF	TGTGCCAGCAGCCCCCAGGGACAGGGAACGGATTCACCCCTCCACTTT